A single sample is the source of the 19 T cell receptor beta chains below, sequenced in a study of T cells in tuberculosis. Thawed, overnight-rested PBMC were stained with GMM-loaded CD1B tetramer, viability dye and anti-CD3, then sorted. C32 glucose monomycolate from Rhodococcus equi was loaded onto the CD1B tetramers. The data were produced by immunoSEQ multiplex PCR, yet TCRdb's version contains in-frame clones alone and is incomplete. Of 70,000 to 95,000 clones listed, more than 75% were seen once; the top ten hold less than 2.5%. The specimen sequenced was CD1b-GMM tetramer-negative cells sorted from PBMCs. The receptors come from an adult woman with latent tuberculosis.

The rearrangement links TRBV2 to TRBJ1-5, with 10 bases identical to TRBD1. CDR3 length equals 15 residues. CDR1 and CDR2 (germline): SNHLY, FYNNEI. Trimming cost V 8 bases and J 6 bases; bases outside gene matches: 10. CDR3 coding DNA: TGTGCCAGCCGTACCGACAGGGGGCAGGGTCAGCCCCAGCATTTT. It translates to CASRTDRGQGQPQHF.

V and J are TRBV5-1 and TRBJ2-3; 9 bases agree with TRBD2. J was trimmed by 2 bases and V by 7 bases; bases with no gene match: 14. The CDR3 consists of 17 residues. The germline CDR1 and CDR2 sequences are SGHRS and YFSETQ. CDR3 region: CASRPLVASGATDTQYF. The CDR3 coding sequence is TGCGCCAGCCGACCCCTAGTGGCTAGCGGGGCCACAGATACGCAGTATTTT.

The chain joins TRBV7-9 to TRBJ1-6; D unresolved. The CDR3 runs to 15 residues. Trimming removed 2 bases at V and 6 bases at J, with 11 bases between. The germline CDR1 and CDR2 sequences are SEHNR and FQNEAQ (reference sequence). CDR3 loop: CASSLSAEPNSPLHF. The CDR3 DNA is TGTGCCAGCAGCTTATCCGCCGAGCCTAATTCACCCCTCCACTTT.

This chain links TRBV25-1 with TRBJ2-7; perhaps TRBD2 as D (5 bases). Germline CDR1 and CDR2: MGHDK and SYGVNS. V lost 6 bases and J 0 bases, leaving 9 bases between the germline ends. This CDR3 has 13 residues. Here the CDR3 DNA reads TGTGCCAGCAGCTTACGGGGCTCCTACGAGCAGTACTTC. Translation gives CASSLRGSYEQYF.

The chain employs TRBV11-2 and TRBJ1-1; 8 bases fit TRBD1. From germline, CDR1 is SGHAT and CDR2 FQNNGV. The CDR3 spans 16 residues. V was pared by 2 bases and J by 4 bases, with 9 bases of the junction left unmatched. The CDR3 loop is CASSLTTGAAFTEAFF. CDR3 DNA sequence: TGTGCCAGCAGCTTAACGACAGGGGCGGCGTTCACTGAAGCTTTCTTT.

The chain combines TRBV19 with TRBJ2-4; 7 bases agree with TRBD1. CDR1 is LNHDA and CDR2 is SQIVND in the germline V gene (reference sequence). V shed 3 bases, J shed 2 bases, and the junction held 7 bases outside the gene matches. This CDR3 spans 16 amino acids. The CDR3 region is CASSIEGAVTKNIQYF. For the CDR3, the DNA is TGTGCCAGTAGTATTGAGGGGGCGGTAACCAAAAACATTCAGTACTTC. The full variable domain, in which reference TRBV19 and TRBJ2-4 provide the parts outside the CDR3, is DGGITQSPKYLFRKEGQNVTLSCEQNLNHDAMYWYRQDPGQGLRLIYYSQIVNDFQKGDIAEGYSVSREKKESFPLTVTSAQKNPTAFYLCASSIEGAVTKNIQYFGAGTRLSVL.

The chain joins TRBV10-3 to TRBJ2-1, with 8 bases fitting TRBD2. Unmatched junction bases numbered 6, after V lost 10 bases and J lost 10 bases. The germline V gene encodes CDR1 ENHRY and CDR2 SYGVKD. This CDR3 region has 11 residues. The CDR3 nucleotides read TGTGCCACCGGGGGGGCTAACGAGCAGTTCTTC. Residues: CATGGANEQFF.

J is TRBJ1-1 and V is TRBV25-1; possible D gene TRBD1, 6 bases. The CDR3 runs to 11 residues. Trimming took off 7 bases at V and 8 bases at J, with 11 bases between the two ends. The V gene's germline CDR1 is MGHDK and CDR2 SYGVNS. CDR3 DNA sequence: TGTGCCAGCATAGTAGGACAGGAAGCTTTCTTT. This gives the protein CASIVGQEAFF.

This clone was seen a single time. The chain uses TRBV7-2 and TRBJ2-3, with D hard to call. Germline assignment: CDR1 SGHTA and CDR2 FQGNSA. Trimming shortened V by 5 bases and J by 3 bases, and 9 bases separated the two germline ends. This CDR3 region has 13 residues. The CDR3 is CASSPGGTDTQYF. The CDR3 coding sequence is TGTGCCAGCAGCCCCGGTGGTACAGATACGCAGTATTTT.

The chain combines TRBV19 with TRBJ2-7, with TRBD1 matching 12 bases. The CDR3 consists of 14 residues. The V gene's germline CDR1 is LNHDA and CDR2 SQIVND (reference sequence). With V trimmed by 5 bases and J by 7 bases, 6 bases remained unmatched. The CDR3 coding sequence is TGTGCCAGTAGTTACCGGGACAGGGGGCAAGAGCAGTACTTC. Translating gives CASSYRDRGQEQYF.

This clone came up once. V usage is TRBV27 and J usage is TRBJ2-1; TRBD2 matches at 9 bases. Germline trimming cut 6 bases from V and 12 bases from J; bases unmatched to any gene: 15. CDR3 length: 15 residues. Germline-derived CDR1 and CDR2 are MNHEY and SMNVEV (reference sequence). In DNA form, the CDR3 reads TGTGCCAGCAGGTCAGTGCGGGGGGGCTGGTATCGGCAGTTCTTC. This encodes CASRSVRGGWYRQFF.

The chain couples TRBV13 to TRBJ2-2, with TRBD1 identical over 7 bases. The CDR3 length is 17 residues. In germline, CDR1 is PRHDT, CDR2 FYEKMQ (reference sequence). V lost 6 bases and J lost 4; bases outside the gene matches: 14. Here the CDR3 DNA reads TGTGCCAGCAGTGGTCTCGACAGGGAATGGGGCACCGGGGAGCTGTTTTTT. Amino acids: CASSGLDREWGTGELFF.

The gene calls are TRBV15 and TRBJ1-3; TRBD1 aligns across 8 bases. CDR1 is LNHNV and CDR2 is YYDKDF in the germline V gene (reference sequence). This CDR3 has 16 amino acids. The junction had 2 bases not matched to a gene; V was cut back by 1 base and J by 0 bases. The CDR3 DNA is TGTGCCACCAGCAGAGGGACAGGGCGCTCTGGAAACACCATATATTTT. Its protein product is CATSRGTGRSGNTIYF.

The CDR3 DNA is TGTGCCAGCAGTCTGCGCGGTTCACCCCTCCACTTT. This codes for CASSLRGSPLHF. The chain is built from TRBV27 and TRBJ1-6; no clear D. Germline CDR1 and CDR2: MNHEY and SMNVEV (reference sequence). Trimming shortened V by 5 bases and J by 9 bases, and 8 bases separated the two germline ends. The CDR3 is 12 amino acids.

This clone was found a few times. J is TRBJ2-3 and V is TRBV4-1; D perhaps matches TRBD2 (5 bases). Germline-derived CDR1 and CDR2 are MGHRA and YSYEKL. Trimming stripped 3 bases from V and 8 bases from J, with 15 bases between. There are 14 residues in the CDR3. CDR3 protein: CASSQAGNLVTQYF. DNA for the CDR3: TGCGCCAGCAGCCAGGCCGGGAACCTGGTTACGCAGTATTTT.

V is TRBV30 and J is TRBJ2-2, with TRBD2 matching over 9 bases. The CDR3 has 17 amino acids. Per the germline V gene, CDR1 is GTSNPN and CDR2 is SVGIG (reference sequence). J was trimmed by 5 bases and V by 5 bases; bases with no gene match: 15. As DNA, the CDR3 is TGTGCCTGGGACGCCGTTCTAGCGGGGAGGGATACCGGGGAGCTGTTTTTT. Protein: CAWDAVLAGRDTGELFF.

V gene TRBV28 combines with J gene TRBJ2-1; 8 bases map to TRBD2. The CDR3 is 14 amino acids. After removal of 2 bases from V and 5 bases from J, the junction contained 2 bases not matched to a gene. The V gene's germline CDR1 is MDHEN and CDR2 SYDVKM. The CDR3 here is CASSLAGGNNEQFF. In DNA, the CDR3 is TGTGCCAGCAGTTTAGCGGGGGGCAACAATGAGCAGTTCTTC.

This clone was picked up one time. V is TRBV30 and J is TRBJ2-6; tentatively, D is TRBD1 (6 bases). The ends were cut back, 0 bases at V and 1 base at J, with 16 bases in the middle. The CDR3 is made up of 18 amino acids. Germline CDR1 and CDR2: GTSNPN and SVGIG (reference sequence). The CDR3 here is CAWSVRPGQESGANVLTF. CDR3 DNA sequence: TGTGCCTGGAGTGTAAGGCCGGGACAAGAATCTGGGGCCAACGTCCTGACTTTC.

The chain employs TRBV6-6 and TRBJ1-2; maybe TRBD1 (6 bases). The germline gives CDR1 MNHNY, CDR2 SVGAGI (reference sequence). The CDR3 loop spans 14 amino acids. Trimming stripped 6 bases from V and 4 bases from J, with 15 bases between. The CDR3 loop is CASSAADSGYGYTF. The CDR3 DNA follows: TGTGCCAGCAGCGCCGCGGACAGTGGCTATGGCTACACCTTC.